This T cell receptor beta chain comes out of a study of T cells in Graves' hyperthyroidism and ophthalmopathy. Germline V CDR1 and CDR2: SGHTA, FQGNSA. With 3 bases removed from V and 3 bases from J, the gap between germline ends came to 11 bases. CDR3 length equals 14 residues. Authors of the study amplified TCR beta CDR3 regions from RNA transcripts. The HTBI set primed first-round TCR CDR3 RT-PCR. TCRdb reanalysed the multiplex PCR reads using MiXCR and keeps one entry per CDR3 protein. The table includes about 500,000 distinct CDR3 sequences, over 15% detected once. As to this clonotype: Its specificity is not known.

Study-level findings and limits: Blood also contained most expanded thyroid clonotypes above 0.001.

Sequences were obtained from blood. This clonotype was sampled from a woman between 18 and 30 years old with Graves' hyperthyroidism. The chain employs TRBV7-2 and TRBJ2-5; D is uncertain. The CDR3 loop reads CASSFLLVEETQYF. As DNA, the CDR3 is TGTGCCAGCAGCTTCTTATTGGTGGAAGAGACCCAGTACTTC.